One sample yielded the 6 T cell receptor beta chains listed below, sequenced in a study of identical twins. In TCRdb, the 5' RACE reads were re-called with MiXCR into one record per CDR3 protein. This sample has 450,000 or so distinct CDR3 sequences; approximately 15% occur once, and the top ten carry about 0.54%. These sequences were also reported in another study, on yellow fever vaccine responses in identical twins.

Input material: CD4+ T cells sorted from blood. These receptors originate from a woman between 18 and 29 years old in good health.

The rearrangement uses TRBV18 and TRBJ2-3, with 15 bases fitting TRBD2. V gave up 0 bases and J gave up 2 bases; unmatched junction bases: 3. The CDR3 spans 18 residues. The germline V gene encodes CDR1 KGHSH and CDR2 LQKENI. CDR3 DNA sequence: TGTGCCAGCTCACCACCGGGACTAGCGGGAGGCCCCACAGATACGCAGTATTTT. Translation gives CASSPPGLAGGPTDTQYF.

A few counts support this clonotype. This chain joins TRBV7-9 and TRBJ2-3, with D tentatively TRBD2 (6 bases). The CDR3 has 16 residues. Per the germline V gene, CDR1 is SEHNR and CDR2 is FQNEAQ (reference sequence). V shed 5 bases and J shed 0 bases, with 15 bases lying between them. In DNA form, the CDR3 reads TGTGCCAGCAGCCACGACGGCACTAGCAGCACAGATACGCAGTATTTT. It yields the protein CASSHDGTSSTDTQYF.

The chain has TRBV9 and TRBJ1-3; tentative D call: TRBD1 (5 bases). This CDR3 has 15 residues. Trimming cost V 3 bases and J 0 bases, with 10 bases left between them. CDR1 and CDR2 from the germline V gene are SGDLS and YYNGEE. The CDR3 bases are TGTGCCAGCAGCGGCGGGGCGGCCTCTGGAAACACCATATATTTT. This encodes CASSGGAASGNTIYF.

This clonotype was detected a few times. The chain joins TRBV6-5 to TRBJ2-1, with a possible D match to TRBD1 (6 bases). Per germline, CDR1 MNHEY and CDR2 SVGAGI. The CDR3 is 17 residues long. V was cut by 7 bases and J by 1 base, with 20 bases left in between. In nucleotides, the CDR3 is TGTGCCAGCATTAGGACAGCCGAGTTTTGGTCCTACAATGAGCAGTTCTTC. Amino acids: CASIRTAEFWSYNEQFF.

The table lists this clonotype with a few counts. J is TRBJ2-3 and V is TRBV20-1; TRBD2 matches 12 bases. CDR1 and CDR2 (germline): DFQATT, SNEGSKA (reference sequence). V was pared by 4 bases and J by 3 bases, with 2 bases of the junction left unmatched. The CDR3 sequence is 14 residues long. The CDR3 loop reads CSAKLAGGTDTQYF. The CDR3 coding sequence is TGCAGTGCTAAGCTAGCGGGGGGGACAGATACGCAGTATTTT.

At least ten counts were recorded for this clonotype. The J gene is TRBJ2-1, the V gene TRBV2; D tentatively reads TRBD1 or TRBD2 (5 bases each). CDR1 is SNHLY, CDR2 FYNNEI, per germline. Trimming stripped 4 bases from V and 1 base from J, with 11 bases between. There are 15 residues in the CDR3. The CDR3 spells CASSGGSLSYNEQFF. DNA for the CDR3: TGTGCCAGCAGTGGGGGGTCCCTTTCCTACAATGAGCAGTTCTTC.